Following are 19 T cell receptor beta chains from one sample sequenced in a study of blood T cell repertoires in COVID-19. Some clones are missing from TCRdb's copy, which holds only in-frame ones; the method was immunoSEQ multiplex PCR. Of 35,000 to 50,000 clones in the sample, roughly 82% were seen once. Sequenced: peripheral blood. The receptors originated from a man aged 50 to 59 with active or convalescent COVID-19.

V and J are TRBV18 and TRBJ2-3; weak D call: TRBD1 (6 bases). Trimming shortened V by 1 base and J by 2 bases, and 13 bases separated the two germline ends. This CDR3 spans 16 amino acids. Germline V lookup: CDR1 KGHSH, CDR2 LQKENI. CDR3 sequence (DNA): TGTGCCAGCTCACCACGGCCGGGACAATACACAGATACGCAGTATTTT. It encodes CASSPRPGQYTDTQYF. Combining the CDR3 with reference TRBV18 and TRBJ2-3 gives the whole variable domain NAGVMQNPRHLVRRRGQEARLRCSPMKGHSHVYWYRQLPEEGLKFMVYLQKENIIDESGMPKERFSAEFPKEGPSILRIQQVVRGDSAAYFCASSPRPGQYTDTQYFGPGTRLTVL.

V and J are TRBV5-1 and TRBJ2-5; 9 bases are a match to TRBD1. The CDR3 spans 14 residues. CDR1 and CDR2 (germline): SGHRS, YFSETQ. V trimming: 4 bases; J trimming: 4 bases; junction bases outside the gene matches: 5. The DNA of the CDR3 is TGCGCCAGCAGCCTCGGGACAGGGAGAGAGACCCAGTACTTC. Encoded protein: CASSLGTGRETQYF.

This chain links TRBV9 with TRBJ2-7, with 10 bases identical to TRBD1. V was pared by 0 bases and J by 3 bases, with 3 bases of the junction left unmatched. CDR1 SGDLS and CDR2 YYNGEE come from the germline V gene. This CDR3 region has 15 residues. CDR3 nucleotides: TGTGCCAGCAGCGTAGCTGGGACAGGGGTCTACGAGCAGTACTTC. Protein sequence: CASSVAGTGVYEQYF.

V usage is TRBV19 and J usage is TRBJ1-5; D might be TRBD1 (5 bases). The CDR3 is made up of 15 amino acids. Germline V lookup: CDR1 LNHDA, CDR2 SQIVND (reference sequence). V was pared by 7 bases and J by 9 bases, with 22 bases between. For the CDR3, the DNA is TGTGCCAGTACCCATACCGGGGGGACCCCCTCGCCCCAGCATTTT. This translates into CASTHTGGTPSPQHF.

J is TRBJ2-2 and V is TRBV10-3; the D is unclear. Germline V gene sequence: CDR1 ENHRY, CDR2 SYGVKD. CDR3 length: 15 amino acids. V lost 2 bases and J 2 bases, leaving 9 bases between the germline ends. As DNA, the CDR3 is TGTGCCATCAGTGAGGGCGGCCTCAACACCGGGGAGCTGTTTTTT. This translates into CAISEGGLNTGELFF.

The sample holds one count of this clone. V is TRBV2 and J is TRBJ1-6; 8 bases are shared with TRBD1. Germline CDR1 SNHLY, CDR2 FYNNEI. The V and J ends lost 6 bases and 7 bases, in that order; junction bases with no gene match: 2. The CDR3 totals 13 residues. The CDR3 DNA reads TGTGCCAGCAGGGGACAGGAGAATTCACCCCTCCACTTT. Its protein is CASRGQENSPLHF.

V usage is TRBV5-1 and J usage is TRBJ2-5; 7 positions agree with TRBD1. This CDR3 region has 15 residues. The V gene's germline CDR1 is SGHRS and CDR2 YFSETQ. J gave up 1 base and V 8 bases, and 11 bases lay outside the gene matches. The CDR3 region is CARGSGQCVQETQYF. In DNA, the CDR3 is TGCGCCAGAGGATCGGGACAGTGTGTCCAAGAGACCCAGTACTTC.

The genes are TRBV19 and TRBJ2-1, with 13 nucleotides matching TRBD2. The ends lost 0 bases at V and 10 bases at J; junction bases unmatched: 6. The CDR3 extends over 16 amino acids. Germline loops: CDR1 LNHDA, CDR2 SQIVND (reference sequence). CDR3 bases: TGTGCCAGTAGTATAGATGGGTCGGGACTAGCGGGAGAGCAGTTCTTC. Translating it yields CASSIDGSGLAGEQFF.

This chain links TRBV20-1 with TRBJ1-5; D uncertain. Germline loops: CDR1 DFQATT, CDR2 SNEGSKA (reference sequence). The CDR3 sequence is 12 residues long. Trimming stripped 3 bases from V and 9 bases from J, with 12 bases between. This CDR3 is CSASSRSGPQHF. In nucleotides, the CDR3 is TGCAGTGCTAGTTCGAGGTCGGGGCCCCAGCATTTT.

The chain recombines TRBV11-2 with TRBJ1-2, with TRBD1 as a possible D gene (6 bases). CDR3 size: 16 residues. Germline V gives CDR1 SGHAT, CDR2 FQNNGV. The V gene lost 2 bases and the J gene lost 3 bases, with 16 bases spanning the gap. CDR3 amino acids: CASSLKDRSRYYGYTF. DNA for the CDR3: TGTGCCAGCAGCTTAAAAGACAGGTCCAGGTACTATGGCTACACCTTC.

V and J are TRBV28 and TRBJ1-4; no clear D. The V gene's germline CDR1 is MDHEN and CDR2 SYDVKM. Trimming left V 6 bases short and J 4 bases short, with 15 bases between. This CDR3 contains 15 residues. The CDR3 sequence is CASSFIQSVNEKLFF. Written as DNA, the CDR3 is TGTGCCAGCAGCTTCATACAGTCTGTTAATGAAAAACTGTTTTTT.

The chain carries TRBV5-8 and TRBJ2-2; the D gene is possibly TRBD2 (5 bases). CDR1 is SGHTS and CDR2 is YDEGEE in the germline V gene. The CDR3 totals 15 residues. V gave up 7 bases and J gave up 2 bases, with 15 bases separating them. The CDR3 bases are TGTGCCAGCGGGAGCCGGAGAGGAAACACCGGGGAGCTGTTTTTT. Amino acids: CASGSRRGNTGELFF.

This clone was recorded a few times. The V gene is TRBV6-1, the J gene TRBJ2-7; TRBD1 might be the D (5 bases). Trimming shortened V by 1 base and J by 1 base, and 11 bases separated the two germline ends. Germline values: CDR1 MNHNS, CDR2 SASEGT. The CDR3 length is 15 residues. CDR3 residues: CASSEGRVDSYEQYF. The CDR3 DNA reads TGTGCCAGCAGTGAAGGCAGGGTGGATTCCTACGAGCAGTACTTC.

This clone was seen more than once but under ten times. The chain is built from TRBV9 and TRBJ1-2; unclear D gene. Trimming left V 7 bases short and J 0 bases short, with 7 bases between. The CDR3 totals 12 residues. CDR1 SGDLS and CDR2 YYNGEE come from the germline V gene. The CDR3 region has the DNA TGTGCCAGCGCTCCGGCTAACTATGGCTACACCTTC. Amino acid sequence: CASAPANYGYTF. The full variable domain, rest sourced from reference TRBV9 and TRBJ1-2, is DSGVTQTPKHLITATGQRVTLRCSPRSGDLSVYWYQQSLDQGLQFLIQYYNGEERAKGNILERFSAQQFPDLHSELNLSSLELGDSALYFCASAPANYGYTFGSGTRLTVV.

The genes are TRBV3-1 (or the pseudogene TRBV3-2) and TRBJ2-7; 9 bases agree with TRBD2. CDR1 is LGHDT and CDR2 is YNNKEL in the germline V gene (reference sequence). With 2 bases clipped from V and 4 bases from J, the junction kept 6 bases outside the gene matches. The CDR3 runs 15 residues. The CDR3 loop is CASSQLGGGVYEQYF. The CDR3, as DNA: TGTGCCAGCAGCCAACTCGGCGGGGGGGTGTACGAGCAGTACTTC.

The J gene is TRBJ2-1, the V gene TRBV3-1 (or the pseudogene TRBV3-2), with 7 nucleotides matching TRBD2. The germline V gene encodes CDR1 LGHDT and CDR2 YNNKEL (reference sequence). The CDR3 is made up of 16 amino acids. Trimming at V came to 4 bases and at J to 6 bases, leaving 12 bases not matched to a gene. CDR3 bases: TGTGCCAGCAGCCCAAGATCCGGGGGGTATCTCAATGAGCAGTTCTTC. Translation: CASSPRSGGYLNEQFF.

This clone was recorded a few times. This chain connects TRBV19 to TRBJ2-6; no firm D call. This CDR3 spans 16 amino acids. Germline V gene lookup returns CDR1 LNHDA and CDR2 SQIVND (reference sequence). The V end lost 4 bases, the J end lost 0 bases, and 10 bases lay between the germline ends. Written as DNA, the CDR3 is TGTGCCAGTAGTAGCCTGACAAGCTCTGGGGCCAACGTCCTGACTTTC. As protein: CASSSLTSSGANVLTF. Full variable domain (rest looked up from reference TRBV19 and TRBJ2-6): DGGITQSPKYLFRKEGQNVTLSCEQNLNHDAMYWYRQDPGQGLRLIYYSQIVNDFQKGDIAEGYSVSREKKESFPLTVTSAQKNPTAFYLCASSSLTSSGANVLTFGAGSRLTVL.

J is TRBJ1-5 and V is TRBV2; D is unclear. Germline CDR1 reads SNHLY; CDR2 reads FYNNEI. Trimming took off 2 bases at V and 3 bases at J, with 11 bases between the two ends. The CDR3 sequence is 15 residues long. Here the CDR3 reads CASSEFDIANQPQHF. Here the CDR3 DNA reads TGTGCCAGCAGTGAATTTGACATCGCCAATCAGCCCCAGCATTTT.

The chain joins TRBV10-1 to TRBJ2-5; D possibly corresponds to TRBD2 (6 bases). Germline values: CDR1 WNHNN, CDR2 SYGVQD (reference sequence). The length of the CDR3 is 13 residues. Trimming removed 6 bases at V and 2 bases at J, with 10 bases between. The CDR3 reads CASSRDWQETQYF. Written as DNA, the CDR3 is TGCGCCAGCAGCCGGGACTGGCAAGAGACCCAGTACTTC.